This passage covers 16 T cell receptor beta chains from one sample sequenced in a study of T-cell memory formation after mild COVID-19. Each CDR3 protein gets one entry after TCRdb re-called the 5' RACE reads with MiXCR. The data contain roughly 160,000 distinct CDR3 sequences, approximately 10% of them singletons. The sample comprised PBMCs or a T cell subset sorted from them (not recorded which). The receptors were gathered from a man aged 18 to 29 who had mild COVID-19 (a few samples of this study predate the infection). Cell type and time point are not known.

This clonotype was seen a few times. V usage is TRBV7-2 and J usage is TRBJ1-6; D is undetermined. Trimming removed 1 base from V and 10 bases from J, with 8 bases in between. The CDR3 spans 13 residues. Germline lookup yields CDR1 SGHTA and CDR2 FQGNSA. The chain's CDR3 is CASSLGPRSPLHF. As DNA, the CDR3 is TGTGCCAGCAGCTTAGGCCCACGGTCACCCCTCCACTTT.

This chain uses TRBV28 with TRBJ2-2, with a weak D call TRBD2 (5 bases). Trimming took off 6 bases at V and 6 bases at J, with 17 bases between the two ends. Germline CDR1 reads MDHEN; CDR2 reads SYDVKM. The length of the CDR3 is 15 residues. DNA of the CDR3: TGTGCCAGCAGCTCAACCTCCTCTAGCTCCGGGGAGCTGTTTTTT. Translating gives CASSSTSSSSGELFF. Supplemented by reference TRBV28 and TRBJ2-2, the full variable domain reads DVKVTQSSRYLVKRTGEKVFLECVQDMDHENMFWYRQDPGLGLRLIYFSYDVKMKEKGDIPEGYSVSREKKERFSLILESASTNQTSMYLCASSSTSSSSGELFFGEGSRLTVL.

This clonotype has at least ten counts. The chain employs TRBV7-3 and TRBJ2-2; TRBD2 matches 9 bases. Germline trimming cut 5 bases from V and 4 bases from J; bases unmatched to any gene: 5. The CDR3 is 15 amino acids. Germline CDR1 SGHTA, CDR2 FQGTGA. As DNA, the CDR3 is TGTGCCAGCAGCATACCACTAGCGGGCACCGGGGAGCTGTTTTTT. Protein product: CASSIPLAGTGELFF.

This clonotype has a handful of counts. V and J are TRBV20-1 and TRBJ2-5; D gene uncertain. The CDR3 loop spans 13 amino acids. V shed 0 bases and J shed 6 bases, with 11 bases lying between them. Germline-derived CDR1 and CDR2 are DFQATT and SNEGSKA (reference sequence). CDR3 DNA: TGCAGTGCTAGAGATCCGGGTAGGCAGACCCAGTACTTC. Translated, it gives CSARDPGRQTQYF.

Remarks on this clonotype: Being one base from a much bigger clone, this may be a read error. The V gene is TRBV5-5, the J gene TRBJ1-1, with D possibly matching TRBD1 (6 bases). The CDR3 consists of 13 residues. Germline CDR1 is SGHKS and CDR2 is YYEKEE (reference sequence). The CDR3: CASSLAVQGEALF. CDR3 sequence (DNA): TGTGCCAGCAGCTTGGCCGTACAGGGAGAAGCTTTATTT. Filled out from reference TRBV5-5 and TRBJ1-1, the complete variable domain reads DAGVTQSPTHLIKTRGQQVTLRCSPISGHKSVSWYQQVLGQGPQFIFQYYEKEERGRGNFPDRFSARQFPNYSSELNVNALLLGDSALYLCASSLAVQGEALFGQGTRLTVV.

This clonotype was recorded at least ten times. The J gene is TRBJ2-3, the V gene TRBV7-2; 15 bases fit TRBD2. The CDR3 extends over 18 amino acids. Germline CDR1 and CDR2: SGHTA and FQGNSA. The V and J ends lost 1 base and 7 bases, in that order; junction bases with no gene match: 9. Here the CDR3 reads CASSLEGTSGRNINTQYF. As DNA, the CDR3 is TGTGCCAGCAGCTTAGAAGGGACTAGCGGGAGGAACATTAATACGCAGTATTTT. Filled out from reference TRBV7-2 and TRBJ2-3, the complete variable domain reads GAGVSQSPSNKVTEKGKDVELRCDPISGHTALYWYRQSLGQGLEFLIYFQGNSAPDKSGLPSDRFSAERTGGSVSTLTIQRTQQEDSAVYLCASSLEGTSGRNINTQYFGPGTRLTVL.

The J gene is TRBJ2-7, the V gene TRBV5-1; no firm D call. V was trimmed by 4 bases and J by 0 bases, leaving 14 bases between them. Per the germline V gene, CDR1 is SGHRS and CDR2 is YFSETQ. This CDR3 is built from 15 residues. CDR3 coding DNA: TGCGCCAGCAGCACTGATGGGGTGAGCTCCTACGAGCAGTACTTC. This gives the protein CASSTDGVSSYEQYF.

The gene calls are TRBV7-9 and TRBJ1-5; D is unclear. CDR3 length: 14 amino acids. Germline assignment: CDR1 SEHNR and CDR2 FQNEAQ (reference sequence). The V end lost 5 bases, the J end lost 1 base, and 9 bases lay between the germline ends. The CDR3 loop reads CASSDRGSNQPQHF. The CDR3 DNA sequence: TGTGCCAGCAGCGATCGAGGAAGCAATCAGCCCCAGCATTTT.

This sequence joins TRBV6-5 and TRBJ2-1; 7 positions agree with TRBD1. CDR1 is MNHEY and CDR2 is SVGAGI in the germline V gene. The CDR3 extends over 15 amino acids. V shed 2 bases, J shed 3 bases, and the junction held 4 bases outside the gene matches. The CDR3 bases are TGTGCCAGCAGTTACGAGACAGGGTTCTACAATGAGCAGTTCTTC. Encoded protein: CASSYETGFYNEQFF.

The chain employs TRBV6-5 and TRBJ2-1; tentative D call: TRBD2 (7 bases). The CDR3 totals 16 residues. The germline V gene encodes CDR1 MNHEY and CDR2 SVGAGI. Trimming pared 0 bases from V and 7 bases from J, leaving 16 bases between. In DNA, the CDR3 is TGTGCCAGCAGTTACTCGACGGGGGGCCCCGGGAATGAGCAGTTCTTC. This translates into CASSYSTGGPGNEQFF.

This clonotype was detected a few times. The V and J genes are TRBV12-3 or TRBV12-4 and TRBJ1-4, with D possibly being TRBD1 (6 bases). The CDR3 extends over 15 amino acids. The ends were cut back, 6 bases at V and 7 bases at J, with 18 bases in the middle. The CDR3 bases are TGTGCCAGCAGCCAACAGGGCGGTTTAAGTGAAAAACTGTTTTTT. Protein product: CASSQQGGLSEKLFF.

The chain is built from TRBV14 and TRBJ2-3; tentatively, D is TRBD1 or TRBD2 (5 bases each). The CDR3 is made up of 12 amino acids. CDR1 and CDR2 from the germline V gene are SGHDN and FVKESK. Trimming stripped 1 base from V and 11 bases from J, with 10 bases between. CDR3 region: CASSQGGGRQYF. CDR3 DNA: TGTGCCAGCAGCCAAGGTGGGGGAAGGCAGTATTTT.

The chain uses TRBV20-1 and TRBJ1-1; TRBD1 agrees at 11 bases. The V gene's germline CDR1 is DFQATT and CDR2 SNEGSKA (reference sequence). V was pared by 5 bases and J by 3 bases, with 5 bases of the junction left unmatched. There are 14 residues in the CDR3. As DNA, the CDR3 is TGCAGTGCTCCCAGGACAGGGGGCTACACTGAAGCTTTCTTT. Encoded protein: CSAPRTGGYTEAFF.

In its sample, this clonotype was seen many times. V is TRBV29-1 and J is TRBJ2-2, with a weak D call TRBD1 (6 bases). The V end was cut by 7 bases, the J end by 3 bases, with 15 bases between. The CDR3 totals 14 residues. The germline V gene encodes CDR1 SQVTM and CDR2 ANQGSEA. This CDR3 is CSAVVGAYTGELFF. In DNA, the CDR3 is TGCAGCGCAGTAGTGGGGGCCTACACCGGGGAGCTGTTTTTT.

A few counts support this clonotype. V usage is TRBV12-3 or TRBV12-4 and J usage is TRBJ1-1; D remains ambiguous. V dropped 3 bases and J dropped 6 bases, with 14 bases sitting between them. The CDR3 has 14 amino acids. The DNA of the CDR3 is TGTGCCAGCAGTTTTTTATTCGGTCTCGCTGAAGCTTTCTTT. Amino acid sequence: CASSFLFGLAEAFF.

V gene TRBV9 combines with J gene TRBJ2-2; D is uncertain. The V and J ends lost 0 bases and 1 base respectively, with 7 bases between them. The length of the CDR3 is 15 residues. Germline CDR1 and CDR2: SGDLS and YYNGEE. CDR3 sequence: CASSVVAGNTGELFF. Written as DNA, the CDR3 is TGTGCCAGCAGCGTAGTTGCAGGGAACACCGGGGAGCTGTTTTTT. Combining the CDR3 with reference TRBV9 and TRBJ2-2 gives the whole variable domain DSGVTQTPKHLITATGQRVTLRCSPRSGDLSVYWYQQSLDQGLQFLIQYYNGEERAKGNILERFSAQQFPDLHSELNLSSLELGDSALYFCASSVVAGNTGELFFGEGSRLTVL.